The next 21 T cell receptor beta chains were all read from a single sample in a study of breast tumors, draining lymph nodes, adjacent tissues. TCRdb passed the multiplex PCR reads through MiXCR, listing each CDR3 protein once. The table records 200,000 or so distinct CDR3 sequences, approximately 31% of them present only once. The lymph nodes were axillary draining lymph nodes from breast cancer patients. The sequencing sample was made of axillary lymph node tissue. Receptors were obtained from a female donor with breast cancer. Some clones in this sample may be carry-over from other donors' samples.

This clonotype was counted ten times or more. The chain carries TRBV20-1 and TRBJ2-7, with 10 bases that match TRBD2. V shed 2 bases, J shed 5 bases, and the junction held 15 bases outside the gene matches. The CDR3 totals 17 residues. Germline CDR1 and CDR2: DFQATT and SNEGSKA (reference sequence). The CDR3 coding sequence is TGCAGTGCTAGACCGCTAGCGGGGGCCTCCAGCTCAGACGAGCAGTACTTC. Its protein product is CSARPLAGASSSDEQYF.

This clonotype came up many times. V usage is TRBV20-1 and J usage is TRBJ2-1; 9 bases are shared with TRBD2. This CDR3 spans 14 amino acids. Trimming at V came to 0 bases and at J to 5 bases, leaving 2 bases not matched to a gene. The germline V gene has CDR1 DFQATT and CDR2 SNEGSKA (reference sequence). This chain's CDR3 is CSARDLAGNNEQFF. CDR3 nucleotide sequence: TGCAGTGCTAGAGACCTAGCGGGGAACAATGAGCAGTTCTTC.

Details on this clonotype: The CDR3 does not end in the conserved phenylalanine or tryptophan, so this is likely a read error. Because the CDR3's place on the DNA is in doubt, the DNA is left out and the CDR3 is given as listed by TCRdb. The V call is TRBV9, the J call TRBJ2-3. The CDR3 has 15 amino acids, counting both end residues. CDR1 is SGDLS and CDR2 is YYNGEE in the germline V gene. CDR3 loop: CASSVVYLAQIRSQS.

This clonotype has a count of ten or more. The rearrangement uses TRBV4-1 and TRBJ1-5; TRBD1 aligns across 7 bases. From germline, CDR1 is MGHRA and CDR2 YSYEKL. The CDR3 sequence is 15 residues long. J gave up 7 bases and V 5 bases, and 11 bases lay outside the gene matches. In DNA form, the CDR3 reads TGCGCCAGCAGCACCAAGACAGGGTTGGACCAGCCCCAGCATTTT. Translation gives CASSTKTGLDQPQHF.

The chain is built from TRBV27 and TRBJ1-5; D possibly corresponds to TRBD1 (5 bases). Germline CDR1 is MNHEY and CDR2 is SMNVEV (reference sequence). The V and J ends lost 9 bases and 4 bases respectively, with 16 bases between them. The CDR3 runs 14 residues. The chain's CDR3 is CASSRGAGNQPQHF. As DNA, the CDR3 is TGTGCCAGTTCTAGGGGCGCAGGGAATCAGCCCCAGCATTTT.

V gene TRBV9 combines with J gene TRBJ1-2; tentatively, D is TRBD1 (5 bases). Trimming stripped 3 bases from V and 2 bases from J, with 11 bases between. CDR3 length equals 14 residues. Per germline, CDR1 SGDLS and CDR2 YYNGEE. CDR3 nucleotides: TGTGCCAGCAGCGCTACGGGGGGGAACTATGGCTACACCTTC. Protein: CASSATGGNYGYTF.

This clonotype was seen at least ten times. J is TRBJ1-4 and V is TRBV11-2, with 7 bases that match TRBD1. From germline, CDR1 is SGHAT and CDR2 FQNNGV. V dropped 4 bases and J dropped 5; count of bases not matched to a gene: 10. CDR3 length equals 16 residues. The CDR3 loop reads CASSSQTTGLNEKLFF. The CDR3 nucleotides are TGTGCCAGCAGCTCCCAGACGACAGGGTTGAATGAAAAACTGTTTTTT.

This clonotype has a count of ten or more. The V gene is TRBV3-1, the J gene TRBJ1-2, with D unresolved. V shed 3 bases and J shed 2 bases, with 7 bases lying between them. CDR1 is LGHDT and CDR2 is YNNKEL in the germline V gene (reference sequence). The CDR3 spans 13 residues. CDR3 residues: CASSQGMNYGYTF. CDR3 DNA: TGTGCCAGCAGCCAGGGGATGAACTATGGCTACACCTTC.

The sample holds many counts of this clonotype. At one end, the junction sequence differs from germline, possibly due to a read error. The J gene is TRBJ1-2, the V gene TRBV14; 11 bases match TRBD1. Germline V gives CDR1 SGHDN, CDR2 FVKESK. This CDR3 contains 15 residues. The CDR3 bases are TGTGCCAGCAGCCAAGTGGGACAGGGGGTTCGCGGCTCCACCTTC. Its translation is CASSQVGQGVRGSTF.

Here the CDR3 DNA reads TGTGCCAGCAGTGAGTCCAGGACTGCACCACTCACAGATACGCAGTATTTT. Protein product: CASSESRTAPLTDTQYF. The V gene is TRBV18, the J gene TRBJ2-3, with a tentative D call TRBD2 (5 bases). Looked up from germline, CDR1 is KGHSH and CDR2 is LQKENI. This CDR3 spans 17 amino acids. The V and J ends lost 8 bases and 2 bases respectively, with 23 bases between them.

This chain uses TRBV29-1 with TRBJ1-6, with TRBD1 matching 7 bases. V dropped 7 bases and J dropped 6; count of bases not matched to a gene: 12. The germline V gene encodes CDR1 SQVTM and CDR2 ANQGSEA. This CDR3 region has 15 residues. CDR3 amino acids: CSATGLTGSNSPLHF. The CDR3 DNA reads TGCAGCGCTACAGGATTGACAGGGTCTAATTCACCCCTCCACTTT. The full variable domain, completed using reference TRBV29-1 and TRBJ1-6, is SAVISQKPSRDICQRGTSLTIQCQVDSQVTMMFWYRQQPGQSLTLIATANQGSEATYESGFVIDKFPISRPNLTFSTLTVSNMSPEDSSIYLCSATGLTGSNSPLHFGNGTRLTVT.

This clonotype occurred many times. The rearrangement joins TRBV6-6 to TRBJ2-7, with 9 positions matching TRBD1. This CDR3 has 15 residues. The V gene end was trimmed by 4 bases and the J gene end by 5 bases; junction bases not matched to a gene: 9. In germline, CDR1 is MNHNY, CDR2 SVGAGI (reference sequence). In DNA, the CDR3 is TGTGCCAGCAGTTCCACGGCGACAGGGGGAGACGAGCAGTACTTC. Translating gives CASSSTATGGDEQYF.

This clonotype was detected only a few times. The rearrangement links TRBV5-1 to TRBJ1-1, with D possibly being TRBD1 (6 bases). CDR1 is SGHRS and CDR2 is YFSETQ in the germline V gene. V lost 1 base, J lost 6 bases, and 13 bases lay in between. The CDR3 length is 14 residues. CDR3 residues: CASSLTGPRAEAFF. The DNA for the CDR3 is TGCGCCAGCAGCTTGACAGGGCCCAGGGCTGAAGCTTTCTTT.

This clonotype was recorded only once. The rearrangement links TRBV20-1 to TRBJ2-7; no clear D. The CDR3 loop spans 11 amino acids. Germline V gives CDR1 DFQATT, CDR2 SNEGSKA (reference sequence). V shed 3 bases and J shed 6 bases, with 9 bases lying between them. The DNA of the CDR3 is TGCAGTGCTAGGTTAGCACGCGAGCAGTACTTC. Translated, it gives CSARLAREQYF.

This clonotype was detected many times. The chain employs TRBV9 and TRBJ2-3; 9 bases align to TRBD2. V trimming: 2 bases; J trimming: 3 bases; junction bases outside the gene matches: 7. This CDR3 has 16 amino acids. Germline assignment: CDR1 SGDLS and CDR2 YYNGEE. CDR3 in amino acids: CASSVKAGGLTDTQYF. CDR3 DNA: TGTGCCAGCAGCGTCAAGGCGGGGGGGCTAACAGATACGCAGTATTTT.

This clonotype was detected a few times. This may stem from a read error, because a much larger clone lies one nucleotide away. The V and J genes are TRBV9 and TRBJ2-7; 10 nucleotides line up with TRBD1. CDR1 and CDR2 (germline): SGDLS, YYNGEE. The CDR3 contains 14 residues. CDR3 sequence (DNA): TGTGCCAGCAGCGTAGGGGACAGGGGTCACGAGCAGTCCTTC. Protein sequence: CASSVGDRGHEQSF.

With respect to this clonotype: This may be a read error, as it is one base from a much larger clone. This sequence joins TRBV11-2 and TRBJ2-1; 14 bases map to TRBD2. V was pared by 5 bases and J by 8 bases, with 8 bases of the junction left unmatched. The CDR3 sequence is 16 residues long. Germline CDR1 is SGHAT and CDR2 is FQNNGV. CDR3 DNA sequence: TGTGCCAGCAGCAGCGGACTAGCGGGAGGCTCGGATGAGCAGTTCTTC. It is translated as CASSSGLAGGSDEQFF.

As concerns this clonotype: A much larger clone sits a single nucleotide away, making a read error possible. The CDR3 protein is CASSPRFSGANVLPF. Written as DNA, the CDR3 is TGTGCCAGCAGCCCTCGGTTCTCTGGGGCCAACGTCCTGCCTTTC. The J gene is TRBJ2-6, the V gene TRBV7-2; D is possibly TRBD1 (5 bases). Germline CDR1 and CDR2: SGHTA and FQGNSA. The CDR3 is 15 amino acids.

There are many counts of this clonotype. This chain uses TRBV6-6 with TRBJ2-3, with a weak D call TRBD1 (6 bases). The CDR3 runs to 17 residues. Per germline, CDR1 MNHNY and CDR2 SVGAGI (reference sequence). V dropped 5 bases and J dropped 4 bases, with 22 bases sitting between them. The CDR3 DNA reads as TGTGCCAGCAGTCAGACCACCGGGACATCGACTTCAGATACGCAGTATTTT. It is translated as CASSQTTGTSTSDTQYF.

The sample holds a few counts of this clonotype. J is TRBJ2-4 and V is TRBV6-1; 11 bases align to TRBD2. The CDR3 extends over 18 amino acids. The trim removed 6 bases at V and 2 bases at J, leaving 12 bases unmatched. Germline V gene data show CDR1 as MNHNS and CDR2 as SASEGT. CDR3 residues: CASSPSGGILLSKNIQYF. CDR3 DNA sequence: TGTGCCAGCAGCCCTAGCGGGGGGATCCTTCTGTCCAAAAACATTCAGTACTTC.

In its sample, this clonotype was seen many times. A much bigger clone sits one base away, suggesting this may be a read error. The V and J genes are TRBV13 and TRBJ1-6; D might be TRBD1 (5 bases). The CDR3 has 13 amino acids. V was shortened by 5 bases and J by 10 bases, with 12 bases between the two germline ends. Per the germline V gene, CDR1 is PRHDT and CDR2 is FYEKMQ (reference sequence). CDR3 nucleotides: TGTGCCAGCAGCACGCCAGGGCCCTCACCCCTCCACTTT. Amino acids: CASSTPGPSPLHF.